This T cell receptor (beta chain) was sequenced for a study of identical twins (dated by TCRdb to 2016 to 2017). General notes on the study: To test whether fetal clonotypes persist, this study deep-sequenced TCR alpha and beta repertoires from monozygotic twins, from unrelated adults of various ages, and from cord blood. Replicate twin experiments were performed at different times using different library preparation protocols to rule out contamination.

Comment on this clonotype: This receptor's antigen is unknown. Base-call qualities are not available, and no considerably larger clone is one nucleotide away.

Every donor in the study was a healthy Caucasian. Three unrelated non-twin adults were also sequenced: a male aged 18 to 30, a male aged 50 to 60 and a female aged 50 to 60. Miltenyi CD45RO+ enrichment and human naive T-cell isolation kits were used to isolate memory (CD45RO+) and naive T cells from PBMC. The library was obtained by 5' RACE. TCRdb records Illumina HiSeq 2000 as the sequencer. A universal primer binding site was introduced by template switching, and a unique molecular identifier was present in the final cDNA, enabling accurate counting of TCR cDNA molecules. First-strand cDNA for TCR alpha and beta chains was synthesized from specific primers in the conserved constant-segment region. Each cDNA library was double barcoded, with a SMART-Mk sample barcode plus Illumina barcodes, to control for contamination. TruSeq adapter sequences, together with Illumina sample barcodes, were added in two successive PCR steps. Sequencing of the TCR alpha and beta cDNA libraries was done on the Illumina HiSeq platform using custom primers. As for the original processing: Unique molecular identifiers were extracted from raw reads with MiGEC, and CDR3 positions were determined with MiXCR. Recombination models were inferred per individual with the repgenHMM and IGoR tools using an EM algorithm. Shared clonotypes were analyzed with the tcR package in R, and sharing was normalized by the product of cloneset sizes. To study raw recombination free of thymic and clonal selection effects, out-of-frame nonproductive sequences were analyzed. TCRdb reprocessed the public reads (quality trimming at Q25 with fastp, clone calling with MiXCR) and kept in-frame beta chains. For every CDR3 protein sequence, its rows merge into one entry that carries the most common genes and DNA. The V and J calls follow TCRdb's processing rather than the paper's. This sample comprises more than 350,000 distinct CDR3 sequences, around 9% of them detected only once. Of the sample, over 7% falls within the top ten clones.

V lost 4 bases and J lost 6 bases; the stretch between them is 9 bases long. From the germline V gene, CDR1 is SNHLY and CDR2 is FYNNEI. Spanning cysteine to phenylalanine, the CDR3 consists of 13 amino acids. Kept here is only the CDR3 DNA, which spans 39 bases and is read in frame from base 1. The full study reports these points: Out-of-frame TCR alpha sharing in monozygotic twins was systematically underestimated by recombination models, whereas sharing between unrelated individuals was in agreement with the recombination models. Zero-insertion analyses could be partly confounded by invariant T cells such as MAIT and iNKT, though diverse VJ usage argued against such confounding for most clonotypes. Fewer insertions were carried by abundant cord blood beta clonotypes; a weaker similar trend was observed in young adult naive repertoires, while no such trend was observed in memory repertoires. The excess sharing between twins in beta out-of-frame sequences was weaker because fewer shared sequences reduced the signal-to-noise ratio. Conclusions relied on cross-sectional statistical analysis, since the same donors could not be followed over many years. Compared with coincidental sharing between unrelated individuals, out-of-frame TCR alpha sequences shared between twins showed an excess of sequences with low generation probability.

This clonotype was obtained from a woman aged 50 to 60 in good health. Sequenced: naive T cells sorted from blood. The cell subset or site label, read with the paper, signifies: cells isolated with a human naive T-cell isolation kit. The sequence is built from TRBV2 and TRBJ2-2, with TRBD2 tentatively as D gene (5 bases match). Read as DNA, the sequence is TGTGCCAGCAGTGGGGAGCCCCCCGGGGAGCTGTTTTTT. Translated, it reads CASSGEPPGELFF.